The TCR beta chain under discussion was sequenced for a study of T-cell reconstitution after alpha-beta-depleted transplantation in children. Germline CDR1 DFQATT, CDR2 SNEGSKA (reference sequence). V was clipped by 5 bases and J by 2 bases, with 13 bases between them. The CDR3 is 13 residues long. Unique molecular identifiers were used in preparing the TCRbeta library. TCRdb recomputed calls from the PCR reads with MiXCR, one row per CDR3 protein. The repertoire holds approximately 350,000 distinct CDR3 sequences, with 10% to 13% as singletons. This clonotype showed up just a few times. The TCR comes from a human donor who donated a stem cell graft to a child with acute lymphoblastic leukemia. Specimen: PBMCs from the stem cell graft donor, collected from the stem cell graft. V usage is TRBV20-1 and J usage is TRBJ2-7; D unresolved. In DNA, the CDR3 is TGCAGTGCTCGGAAAGAAACAACCTACGAGCAGTACTTC. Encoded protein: CSARKETTYEQYF.